The rows below give T cell receptor beta chains drawn from one sample of a study of neurological immune-mediated disorders. TCRdb re-called the 5' RACE reads through MiXCR, storing one row per CDR3 protein. The data show about 59,000 distinct CDR3 sequences, around 3.8% seen once. Sequenced sample: PBMCs. All receptors come from a woman between 45 and 60 years old with multiple sclerosis. Both conserved end residues are part of each CDR3. The order of the fields is clone size, V gene, D gene, J gene, CDR3 protein, CDR3 DNA. A D gene is named only where the DNA matches it firmly. Expanded clones get a size class; other rows say once, few or many, or leave the size out.

abundance: few; v_gene: TRBV20-1; d_gene: TRBD1; j_gene: TRBJ1-3; CDR3aa: CSASSRTGVGKTIYF; CDR3nt: TGCAGTGCTAGTTCCAGGACAGGTGTTGGAAAAACCATATATTTT
abundance: many; v_gene: TRBV20-1; d_gene: TRBD2; j_gene: TRBJ2-5; CDR3aa: CSAQGLSLAGVKETQYF; CDR3nt: TGCAGTGCCCAGGGTCTGTCACTAGCGGGAGTGAAAGAGACCCAGTACTTC
abundance: many; v_gene: TRBV10-3; d_gene: -; j_gene: TRBJ1-1; CDR3aa: CAIGGGSVAFF; CDR3nt: TGTGCCATCGGGGGAGGTTCCGTTGCTTTCTTT
abundance: -; v_gene: TRBV10-3; d_gene: -; j_gene: TRBJ1-2; CDR3aa: CAIRGDYGYPF; CDR3nt: TGTGCCATCAGAGGGGACTATGGCTACCCCTTC
abundance: many; v_gene: TRBV16; d_gene: -; j_gene: TRBJ2-3; CDR3aa: CASSQNYQGEDTQYF; CDR3nt: TGTGCCAGCAGCCAAAATTACCAGGGCGAAGATACGCAGTATTTT
abundance: -; v_gene: TRBV25-1; d_gene: -; j_gene: TRBJ1-6; CDR3aa: CASRNTGRDSPLHF; CDR3nt: TGTGCCAGCAGAAACACAGGGCGAGATTCACCCCTCCACTTT
abundance: many; v_gene: TRBV5-1; d_gene: -; j_gene: TRBJ1-1; CDR3aa: CASSLPGPEAFF; CDR3nt: TGCGCCAGCAGCTTGCCAGGACCTGAAGCTTTCTTT
abundance: many; v_gene: TRBV20-1; d_gene: TRBD2; j_gene: TRBJ2-7; CDR3aa: CSASSGRGYEQYF; CDR3nt: TGCAGTGCTAGTAGCGGGAGGGGCTACGAGCAGTACTTC
abundance: many; v_gene: TRBV20-1; d_gene: -; j_gene: TRBJ2-2; CDR3aa: CSARLPQAGELFF; CDR3nt: TGCAGTGCAAGACTACCTCAAGCCGGGGAGCTGTTTTTT
abundance: many; v_gene: TRBV14; d_gene: -; j_gene: TRBJ1-2; CDR3aa: CASSQDVQRGYTF; CDR3nt: TGTGCCAGCAGCCAAGATGTACAGAGGGGCTACACCTTC
abundance: -; v_gene: TRBV6-2/TRBV6-3; d_gene: -; j_gene: TRBJ2-3; CDR3aa: CASSSDTDTQYF; CDR3nt: TGTGCCAGCAGTTCGGACACAGATACGCAGTATTTT
abundance: -; v_gene: TRBV11-2; d_gene: -; j_gene: TRBJ2-3; CDR3aa: CASSLQGWTDTQYF; CDR3nt: TGTGCCAGCAGTTTACAGGGTTGGACAGATACGCAGTATTTT
abundance: many; v_gene: TRBV5-5; d_gene: -; j_gene: TRBJ1-1; CDR3aa: CASTIQGPNTEAFF; CDR3nt: TGTGCCAGCACCATACAGGGACCGAACACTGAAGCTTTCTTT
abundance: many; v_gene: TRBV9; d_gene: TRBD2; j_gene: TRBJ2-5; CDR3aa: CASSPRTSGRGQETQYF; CDR3nt: TGTGCCAGCAGCCCCCGGACTAGCGGGAGAGGGCAAGAGACCCAGTACTTC
abundance: many; v_gene: TRBV5-1; d_gene: TRBD2; j_gene: TRBJ2-3; CDR3aa: CASSEISGRGSLTDTQYF; CDR3nt: TGCGCCAGCAGCGAGATAAGCGGGAGGGGATCCCTCACAGATACGCAGTATTTT
abundance: many; v_gene: TRBV10-3; d_gene: -; j_gene: TRBJ1-3; CDR3aa: CAASEGESGNTIYF; CDR3nt: TGTGCCGCCTCAGAGGGGGAAAGTGGAAACACCATATATTTT
abundance: many; v_gene: TRBV5-1; d_gene: -; j_gene: TRBJ2-2; CDR3aa: CASSLYSTSNTGELFF; CDR3nt: TGCGCCAGCAGCTTGTACTCGACCTCGAACACCGGGGAGCTGTTTTTT
abundance: many; v_gene: TRBV7-9; d_gene: -; j_gene: TRBJ2-7; CDR3aa: CASRAASSYEQYF; CDR3nt: TGTGCCAGCAGAGCCGCGAGCTCCTACGAGCAGTACTTC
abundance: few; v_gene: TRBV3-1; d_gene: -; j_gene: TRBJ2-1; CDR3aa: CASSQRRGTLRSYNEQFF; CDR3nt: TGTGCCAGCAGCCAAAGGAGAGGGACTTTAAGATCCTACAATGAGCAGTTCTTC
abundance: many; v_gene: TRBV20-1; d_gene: -; j_gene: TRBJ1-5; CDR3aa: CSASRGGNDQPQHF; CDR3nt: TGCAGTGCCTCGCGGGGGGGCAACGATCAGCCCCAGCATTTT
abundance: many; v_gene: TRBV5-5; d_gene: -; j_gene: TRBJ2-3; CDR3aa: CASSWRDHHTDTQYF; CDR3nt: TGTGCCAGCAGCTGGAGGGACCACCACACAGATACGCAGTATTTT
abundance: -; v_gene: TRBV7-2; d_gene: -; j_gene: TRBJ2-1; CDR3aa: CASSLLSSRVASHEQFF; CDR3nt: TGTGCCAGCAGCTTACTTTCTTCAAGGGTAGCATCCCATGAGCAGTTCTTC
abundance: many; v_gene: TRBV4-3; d_gene: -; j_gene: TRBJ2-2; CDR3aa: CASSQDLSTEIGELFF; CDR3nt: TGCGCCAGCAGCCAAGATTTATCGACTGAGATAGGGGAGCTGTTTTTT
abundance: -; v_gene: TRBV20-1; d_gene: TRBD2; j_gene: TRBJ2-3; CDR3aa: CSALELLLAGVPDTQYF; CDR3nt: TGCAGTGCCCTAGAATTGCTACTAGCGGGAGTGCCAGATACGCAGTATTTT
abundance: many; v_gene: TRBV5-1; d_gene: -; j_gene: TRBJ2-3; CDR3aa: CASSLSMDTQYF; CDR3nt: TGCGCCAGCAGCTTGTCTATGGATACGCAGTATTTT
abundance: few; v_gene: TRBV10-3; d_gene: TRBD1; j_gene: TRBJ2-7; CDR3aa: CAISEARTGSGEQYF; CDR3nt: TGTGCCATCAGTGAGGCACGGACAGGGAGCGGGGAGCAGTACTTC
abundance: many; v_gene: TRBV12-3/TRBV12-4; d_gene: TRBD1; j_gene: TRBJ2-7; CDR3aa: CASSPADRASYEQYF; CDR3nt: TGTGCCAGCAGCCCTGCGGACAGGGCCTCCTACGAGCAGTACTTC
abundance: few; v_gene: TRBV5-5; d_gene: -; j_gene: TRBJ1-5; CDR3aa: CASSPGQLSNQPQNF; CDR3nt: TGTGCCAGCAGTCCTGGACAACTTAGCAATCAGCCCCAGAATTTT
abundance: many; v_gene: TRBV20-1; d_gene: -; j_gene: TRBJ1-5; CDR3aa: CSARNTGISNQPQHF; CDR3nt: TGCAGTGCTAGAAACACCGGAATTAGCAATCAGCCCCAGCATTTT
abundance: many; v_gene: TRBV20-1; d_gene: TRBD2; j_gene: TRBJ2-1; CDR3aa: CSAISGRSYNEQFF; CDR3nt: TGCAGTGCTATCAGCGGGAGATCCTACAATGAGCAGTTCTTC
abundance: many; v_gene: TRBV7-9; d_gene: -; j_gene: TRBJ2-6; CDR3aa: CASSPRVYSGANVLTF; CDR3nt: TGTGCCAGCAGCCCACGAGTTTACTCTGGGGCCAACGTCCTGACTTTC
abundance: -; v_gene: TRBV20-1; d_gene: TRBD2; j_gene: TRBJ2-7; CDR3aa: CSARTSGRGEQYF; CDR3nt: TGCAGTGCTCGGACTAGCGGGAGGGGCGAGCAGTACTTC